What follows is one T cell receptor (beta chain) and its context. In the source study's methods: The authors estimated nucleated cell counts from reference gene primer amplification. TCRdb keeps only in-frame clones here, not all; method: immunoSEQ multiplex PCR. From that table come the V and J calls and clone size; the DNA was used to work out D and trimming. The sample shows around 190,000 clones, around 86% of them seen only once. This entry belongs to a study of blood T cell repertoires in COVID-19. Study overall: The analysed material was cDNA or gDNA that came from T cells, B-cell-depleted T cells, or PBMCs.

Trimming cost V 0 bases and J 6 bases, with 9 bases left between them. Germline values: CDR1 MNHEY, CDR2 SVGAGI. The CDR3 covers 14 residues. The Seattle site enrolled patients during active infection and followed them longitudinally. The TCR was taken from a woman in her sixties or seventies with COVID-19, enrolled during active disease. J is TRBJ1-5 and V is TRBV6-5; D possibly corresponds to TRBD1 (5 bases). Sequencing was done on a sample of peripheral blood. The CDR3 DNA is TGTGCCAGCAGTTACTCAGGGGCCGGTCAGCCCCAGCATTTT. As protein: CASSYSGAGQPQHF.